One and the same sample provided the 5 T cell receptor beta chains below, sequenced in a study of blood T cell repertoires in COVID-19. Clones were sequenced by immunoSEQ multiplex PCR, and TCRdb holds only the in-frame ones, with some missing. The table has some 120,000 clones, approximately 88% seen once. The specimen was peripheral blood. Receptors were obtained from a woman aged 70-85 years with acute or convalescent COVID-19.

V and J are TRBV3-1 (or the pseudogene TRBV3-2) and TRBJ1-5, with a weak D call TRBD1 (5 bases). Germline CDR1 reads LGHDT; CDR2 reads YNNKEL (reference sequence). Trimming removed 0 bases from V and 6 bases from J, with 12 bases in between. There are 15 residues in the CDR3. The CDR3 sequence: CASSQDYRGSQPQHF. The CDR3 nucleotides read TGTGCCAGCAGCCAAGATTATCGGGGGAGTCAGCCCCAGCATTTT.

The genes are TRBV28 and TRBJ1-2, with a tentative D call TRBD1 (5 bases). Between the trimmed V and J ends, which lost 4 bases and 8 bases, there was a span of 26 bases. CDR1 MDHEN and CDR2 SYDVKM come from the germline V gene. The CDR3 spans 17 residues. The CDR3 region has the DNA TGTGCCAGCAGTTCCCCCCCCGGGTCAGGGCGACTCCCGGGCTACACCTTC. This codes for CASSSPPGSGRLPGYTF.

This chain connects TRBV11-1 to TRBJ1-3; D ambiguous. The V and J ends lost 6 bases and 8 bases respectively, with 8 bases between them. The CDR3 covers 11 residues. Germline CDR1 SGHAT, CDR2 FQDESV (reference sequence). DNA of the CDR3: TGTGCCAGCAGTAAAGGAGACACCATATATTTT. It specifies CASSKGDTIYF. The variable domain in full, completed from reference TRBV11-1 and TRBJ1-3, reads EAEVAQSPRYKITEKSQAVAFWCDPISGHATLYWYRQILGQGPELLVQFQDESVVDDSQLPKDRFSAERLKGVDSTLKIQPAELGDSAMYLCASSKGDTIYFGEGSWLTVV.

CDR3 loop: CASSYSRTGGSYEQYF. The DNA for the CDR3 is TGTGCCAGCAGTTACTCGCGGACAGGGGGCTCCTACGAGCAGTACTTC. V is TRBV6-5 and J is TRBJ2-7; 10 bases agree with TRBD1. Germline V lookup: CDR1 MNHEY, CDR2 SVGAGI. The CDR3 is 16 amino acids. V dropped 0 bases and J dropped 0; count of bases not matched to a gene: 2.

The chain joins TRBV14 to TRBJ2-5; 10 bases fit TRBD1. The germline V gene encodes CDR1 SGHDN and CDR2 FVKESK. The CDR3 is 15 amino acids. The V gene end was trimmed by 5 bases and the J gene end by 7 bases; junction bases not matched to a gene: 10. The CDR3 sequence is CASSSRTGGIGTQYF. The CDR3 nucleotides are TGTGCCAGCAGCTCCCGGACAGGGGGAATTGGGACCCAGTACTTC.